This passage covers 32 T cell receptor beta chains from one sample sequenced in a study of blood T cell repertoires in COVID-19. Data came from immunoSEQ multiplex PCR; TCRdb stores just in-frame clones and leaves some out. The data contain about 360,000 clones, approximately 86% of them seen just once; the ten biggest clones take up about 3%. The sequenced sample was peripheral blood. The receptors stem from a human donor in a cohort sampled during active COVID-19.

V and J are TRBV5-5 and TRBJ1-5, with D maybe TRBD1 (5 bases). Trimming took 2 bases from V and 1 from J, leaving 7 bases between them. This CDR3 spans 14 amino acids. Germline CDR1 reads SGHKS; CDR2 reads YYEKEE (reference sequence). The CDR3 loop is CASSFQGSNQPQHF. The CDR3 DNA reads TGTGCCAGCAGCTTTCAGGGAAGCAATCAGCCCCAGCATTTT.

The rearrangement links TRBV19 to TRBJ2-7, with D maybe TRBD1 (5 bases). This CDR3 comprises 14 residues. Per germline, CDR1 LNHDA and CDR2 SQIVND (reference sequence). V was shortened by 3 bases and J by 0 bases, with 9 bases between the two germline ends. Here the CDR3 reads CASSMDTFSYEQYF. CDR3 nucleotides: TGTGCCAGTAGTATGGACACCTTCTCCTACGAGCAGTACTTC.

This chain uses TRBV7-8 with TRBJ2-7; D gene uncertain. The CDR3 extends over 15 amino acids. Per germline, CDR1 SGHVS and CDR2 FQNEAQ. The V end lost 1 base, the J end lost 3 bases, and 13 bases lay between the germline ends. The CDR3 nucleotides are TGTGCCAGCAGCTTAGGCCCTACCACGCTCTACGAGCAGTACTTC. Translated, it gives CASSLGPTTLYEQYF.

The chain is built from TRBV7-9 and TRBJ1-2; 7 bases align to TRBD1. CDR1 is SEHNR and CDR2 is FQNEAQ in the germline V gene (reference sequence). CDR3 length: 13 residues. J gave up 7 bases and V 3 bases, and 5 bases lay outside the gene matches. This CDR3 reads CASSLVQGGGYTF. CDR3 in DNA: TGTGCCAGCAGCTTGGTCCAGGGGGGTGGCTACACCTTC.

CDR3 in amino acids: CASSLVVQGGGPLHF. CDR3 DNA sequence: TGTGCCAGCAGCTTAGTGGTACAGGGAGGGGGACCCCTCCACTTT. V is TRBV7-2 and J is TRBJ1-6; a possible D gene is TRBD1 (6 bases). Trimming removed 1 base from V and 12 bases from J, with 16 bases in between. The CDR3 runs 15 residues. Germline CDR1 and CDR2: SGHTA and FQGNSA. The entire variable domain, with the rest obtained from reference TRBV7-2 and TRBJ1-6, is as follows: GAGVSQSPSNKVTEKGKDVELRCDPISGHTALYWYRQSLGQGLEFLIYFQGNSAPDKSGLPSDRFSAERTGGSVSTLTIQRTQQEDSAVYLCASSLVVQGGGPLHFGNGTRLTVT.

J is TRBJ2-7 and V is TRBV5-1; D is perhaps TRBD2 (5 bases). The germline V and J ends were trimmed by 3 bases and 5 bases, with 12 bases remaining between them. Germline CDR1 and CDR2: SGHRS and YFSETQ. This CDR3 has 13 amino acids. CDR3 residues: CASSSLEIHEQYF. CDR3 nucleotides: TGCGCCAGCAGCTCACTAGAAATCCACGAGCAGTACTTC.

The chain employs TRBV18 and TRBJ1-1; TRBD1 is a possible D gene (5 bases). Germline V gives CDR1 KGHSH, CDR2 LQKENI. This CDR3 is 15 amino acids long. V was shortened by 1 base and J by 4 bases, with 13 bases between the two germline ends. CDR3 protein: CASSPREGMGTEAFF. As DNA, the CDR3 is TGTGCCAGCTCACCACGGGAGGGGATGGGCACTGAAGCTTTCTTT.

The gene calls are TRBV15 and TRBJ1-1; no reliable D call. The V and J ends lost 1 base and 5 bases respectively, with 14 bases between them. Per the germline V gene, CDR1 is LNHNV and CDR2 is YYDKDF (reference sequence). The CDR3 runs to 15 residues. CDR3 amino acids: CATSRVPGTETEAFF. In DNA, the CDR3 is TGTGCCACCAGCAGAGTACCGGGTACCGAAACTGAAGCTTTCTTT. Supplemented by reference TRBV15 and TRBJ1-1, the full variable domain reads DAMVIQNPRYQVTQFGKPVTLSCSQTLNHNVMYWYQQKSSQAPKLLFHYYDKDFNNEADTPDNFQSRRPNTSFCFLDIRSPGLGDTAMYLCATSRVPGTETEAFFGQGTRLTVV.

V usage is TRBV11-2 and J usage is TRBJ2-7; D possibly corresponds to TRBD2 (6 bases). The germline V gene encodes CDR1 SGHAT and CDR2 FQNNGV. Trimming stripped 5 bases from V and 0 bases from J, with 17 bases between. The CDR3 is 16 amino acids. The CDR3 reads CASSHLYLGGSYEQYF. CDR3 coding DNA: TGTGCCAGCAGCCACCTTTATTTGGGAGGCTCCTACGAGCAGTACTTC.

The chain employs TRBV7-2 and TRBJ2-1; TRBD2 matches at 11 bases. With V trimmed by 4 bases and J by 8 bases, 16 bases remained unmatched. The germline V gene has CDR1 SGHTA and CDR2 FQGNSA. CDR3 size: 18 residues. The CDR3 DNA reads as TGTGCCAGCAGCTACCGGACGGGACTAGCGGTCGATGGGGATGAGCAGTTCTTC. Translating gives CASSYRTGLAVDGDEQFF.

The CDR3 nucleotides are TGTGCCAGCAGCAAGGGAGCACAAGAGACCCAGTACTTC. Its translation: CASSKGAQETQYF. The chain employs TRBV5-4 and TRBJ2-5; possible D gene TRBD2, 5 bases. The CDR3 is 13 residues long. Germline V CDR1 and CDR2: SGHNT, YYREEE (reference sequence). V lost 4 bases and J 2 bases, leaving 9 bases between the germline ends.

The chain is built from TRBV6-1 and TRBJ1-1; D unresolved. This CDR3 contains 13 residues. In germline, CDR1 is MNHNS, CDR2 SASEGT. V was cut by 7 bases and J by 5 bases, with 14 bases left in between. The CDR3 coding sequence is TGTGCCAGCACCACCTTGAGGGAGACTGAAGCTTTCTTT. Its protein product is CASTTLRETEAFF.

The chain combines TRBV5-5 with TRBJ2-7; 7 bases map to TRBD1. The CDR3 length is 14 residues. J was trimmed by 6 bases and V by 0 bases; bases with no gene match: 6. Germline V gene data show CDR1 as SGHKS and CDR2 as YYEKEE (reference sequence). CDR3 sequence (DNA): TGTGCCAGCAGCTTGGCAGGGGGTTCCCGCGAGCAGTACTTC. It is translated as CASSLAGGSREQYF.

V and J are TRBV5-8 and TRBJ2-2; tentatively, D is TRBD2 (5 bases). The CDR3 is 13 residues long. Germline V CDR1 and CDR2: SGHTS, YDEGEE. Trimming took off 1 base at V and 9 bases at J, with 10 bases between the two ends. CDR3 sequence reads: CASSLLPGRELFF. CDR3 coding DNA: TGTGCCAGCAGCTTGTTGCCGGGGAGGGAGCTGTTTTTT.

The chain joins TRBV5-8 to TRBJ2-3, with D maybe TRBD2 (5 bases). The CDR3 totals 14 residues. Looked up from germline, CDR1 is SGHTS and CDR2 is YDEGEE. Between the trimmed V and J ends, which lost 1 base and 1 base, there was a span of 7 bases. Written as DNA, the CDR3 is TGTGCCAGCAGCTTGCTTAGCGGCACAGATACGCAGTATTTT. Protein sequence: CASSLLSGTDTQYF.

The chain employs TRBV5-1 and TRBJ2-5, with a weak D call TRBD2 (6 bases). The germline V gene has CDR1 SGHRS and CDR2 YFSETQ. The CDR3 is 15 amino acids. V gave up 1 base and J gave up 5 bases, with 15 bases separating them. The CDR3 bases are TGCGCCAGCAGCTTGTGGTCGGGAGCAGAGGAGACCCAGTACTTC. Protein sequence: CASSLWSGAEETQYF. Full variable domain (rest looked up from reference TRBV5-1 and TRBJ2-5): KAGVTQTPRYLIKTRGQQVTLSCSPISGHRSVSWYQQTPGQGLQFLFEYFSETQRNKGNFPGRFSGRQFSNSRSEMNVSTLELGDSALYLCASSLWSGAEETQYFGPGTRLLVL.

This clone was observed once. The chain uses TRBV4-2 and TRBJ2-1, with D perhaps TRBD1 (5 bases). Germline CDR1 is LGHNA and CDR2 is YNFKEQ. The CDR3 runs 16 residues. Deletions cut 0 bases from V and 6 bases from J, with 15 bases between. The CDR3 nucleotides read TGTGCCAGCAGCCAAGATCTGGAAGCAGGGATCAATGAGCAGTTCTTC. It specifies CASSQDLEAGINEQFF.

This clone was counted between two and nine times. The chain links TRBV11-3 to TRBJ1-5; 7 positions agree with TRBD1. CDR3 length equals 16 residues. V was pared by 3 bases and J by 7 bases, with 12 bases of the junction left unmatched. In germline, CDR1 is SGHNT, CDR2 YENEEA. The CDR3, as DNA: TGTGCCAGCAGCTTCCAACTGACAGGGAGGAGACAGCCCCAGCATTTT. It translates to CASSFQLTGRRQPQHF.

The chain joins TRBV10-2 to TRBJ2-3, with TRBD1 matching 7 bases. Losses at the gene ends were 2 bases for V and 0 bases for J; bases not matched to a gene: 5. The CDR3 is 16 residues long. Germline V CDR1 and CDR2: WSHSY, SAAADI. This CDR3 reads CASSELWTGSTDTQYF. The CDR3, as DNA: TGCGCCAGCAGTGAGCTGTGGACAGGTAGCACAGATACGCAGTATTTT.

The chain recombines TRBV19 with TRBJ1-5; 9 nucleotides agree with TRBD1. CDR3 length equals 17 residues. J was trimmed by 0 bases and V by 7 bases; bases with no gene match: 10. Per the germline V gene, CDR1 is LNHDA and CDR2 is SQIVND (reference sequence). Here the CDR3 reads CASTPIQGAHSNQPQHF. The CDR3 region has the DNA TGTGCCAGTACCCCAATACAGGGGGCACATAGCAATCAGCCCCAGCATTTT.

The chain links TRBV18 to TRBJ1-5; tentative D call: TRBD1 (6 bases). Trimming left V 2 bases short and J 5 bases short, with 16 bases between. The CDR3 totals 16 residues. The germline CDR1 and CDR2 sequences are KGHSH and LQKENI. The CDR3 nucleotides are TGTGCCAGCTCACCAGAGTCGGGGGGCGCCCATCAGCCCCAGCATTTT. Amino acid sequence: CASSPESGGAHQPQHF. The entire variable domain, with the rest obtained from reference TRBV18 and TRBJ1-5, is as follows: NAGVMQNPRHLVRRRGQEARLRCSPMKGHSHVYWYRQLPEEGLKFMVYLQKENIIDESGMPKERFSAEFPKEGPSILRIQQVVRGDSAAYFCASSPESGGAHQPQHFGDGTRLSIL.

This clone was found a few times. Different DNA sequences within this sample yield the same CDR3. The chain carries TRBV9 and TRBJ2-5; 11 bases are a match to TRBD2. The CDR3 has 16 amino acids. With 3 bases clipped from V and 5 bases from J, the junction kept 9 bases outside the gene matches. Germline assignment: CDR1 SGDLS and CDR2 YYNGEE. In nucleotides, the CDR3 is TGTGCCAGCAGCGATATGGCTAGCGGGGGGTCGGAGACCCAGTACTTC. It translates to CASSDMASGGSETQYF.

Here the CDR3 DNA reads TGTGCCAGCAGTTTATGGGCCGGGAAGGGAGAGACCCAGTACTTC. Its translation is CASSLWAGKGETQYF. The chain couples TRBV28 to TRBJ2-5; the D gene is possibly TRBD2 (5 bases). In germline, CDR1 is MDHEN, CDR2 SYDVKM. This CDR3 comprises 15 residues. V lost 0 bases to trimming and J lost 4 bases, with 12 bases between them.

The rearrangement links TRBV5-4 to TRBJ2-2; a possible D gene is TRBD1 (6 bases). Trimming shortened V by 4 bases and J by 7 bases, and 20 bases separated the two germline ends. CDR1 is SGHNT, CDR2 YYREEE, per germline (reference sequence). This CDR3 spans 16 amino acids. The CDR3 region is CASSDRTFRRGGELFF. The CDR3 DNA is TGTGCCAGCAGCGACAGGACATTTCGACGGGGCGGGGAGCTGTTTTTT.

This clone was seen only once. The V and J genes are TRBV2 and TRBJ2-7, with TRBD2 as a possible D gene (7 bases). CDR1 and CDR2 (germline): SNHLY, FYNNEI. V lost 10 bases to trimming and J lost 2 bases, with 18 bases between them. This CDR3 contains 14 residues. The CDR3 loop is CATLRGGGAYEQYF. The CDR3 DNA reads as TGTGCCACACTCCGGGGAGGGGGGGCCTACGAGCAGTACTTC.

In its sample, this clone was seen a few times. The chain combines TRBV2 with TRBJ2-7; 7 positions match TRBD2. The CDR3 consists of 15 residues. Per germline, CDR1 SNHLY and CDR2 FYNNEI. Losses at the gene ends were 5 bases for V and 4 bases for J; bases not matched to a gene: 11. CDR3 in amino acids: CASSPPSGPEYEQYF. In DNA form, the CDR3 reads TGTGCCAGCAGTCCTCCTAGCGGCCCTGAATACGAGCAGTACTTC.

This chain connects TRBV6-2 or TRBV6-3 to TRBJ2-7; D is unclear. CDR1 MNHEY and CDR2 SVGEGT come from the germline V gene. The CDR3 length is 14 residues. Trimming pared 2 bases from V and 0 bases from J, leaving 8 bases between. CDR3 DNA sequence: TGTGCCAGCAGTTACACCCAGGTCTCCTACGAGCAGTACTTC. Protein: CASSYTQVSYEQYF.

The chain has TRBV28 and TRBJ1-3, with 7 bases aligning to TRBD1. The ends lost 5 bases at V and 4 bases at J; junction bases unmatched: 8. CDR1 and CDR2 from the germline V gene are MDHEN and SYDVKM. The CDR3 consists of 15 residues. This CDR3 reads CASSNYRGSGNTIYF. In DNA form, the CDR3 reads TGTGCCAGCAGTAACTACAGGGGAAGCGGAAACACCATATATTTT.

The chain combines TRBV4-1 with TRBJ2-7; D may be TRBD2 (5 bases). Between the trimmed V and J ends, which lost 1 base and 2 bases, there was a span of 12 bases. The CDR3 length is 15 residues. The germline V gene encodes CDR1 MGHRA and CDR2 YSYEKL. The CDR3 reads CASSQGGGRTYEQYF. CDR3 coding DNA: TGCGCCAGCAGCCAAGGTGGCGGGCGAACCTACGAGCAGTACTTC.

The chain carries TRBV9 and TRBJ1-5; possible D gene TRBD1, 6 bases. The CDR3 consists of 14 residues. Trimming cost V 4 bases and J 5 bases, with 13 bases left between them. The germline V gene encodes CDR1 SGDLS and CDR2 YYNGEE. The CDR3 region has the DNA TGTGCCAGCAGCCAGACAGGTAGAGATCAGCCCCAGCATTTT. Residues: CASSQTGRDQPQHF. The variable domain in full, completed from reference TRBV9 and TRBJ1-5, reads DSGVTQTPKHLITATGQRVTLRCSPRSGDLSVYWYQQSLDQGLQFLIQYYNGEERAKGNILERFSAQQFPDLHSELNLSSLELGDSALYFCASSQTGRDQPQHFGDGTRLSIL.

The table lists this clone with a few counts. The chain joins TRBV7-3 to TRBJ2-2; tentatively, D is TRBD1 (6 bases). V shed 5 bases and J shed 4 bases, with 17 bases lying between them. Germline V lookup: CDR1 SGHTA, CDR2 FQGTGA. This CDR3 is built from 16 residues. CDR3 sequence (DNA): TGTGCCAGCAGCCCGGACAGCCTACCGGGCACCGGGGAGCTGTTTTTT. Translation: CASSPDSLPGTGELFF.

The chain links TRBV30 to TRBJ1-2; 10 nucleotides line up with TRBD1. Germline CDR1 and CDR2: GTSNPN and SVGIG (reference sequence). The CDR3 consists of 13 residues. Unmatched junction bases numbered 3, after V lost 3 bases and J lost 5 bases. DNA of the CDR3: TGTGCCTGGAGGACAGGGGGCTCTTATGGCTACACCTTC. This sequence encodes CAWRTGGSYGYTF.